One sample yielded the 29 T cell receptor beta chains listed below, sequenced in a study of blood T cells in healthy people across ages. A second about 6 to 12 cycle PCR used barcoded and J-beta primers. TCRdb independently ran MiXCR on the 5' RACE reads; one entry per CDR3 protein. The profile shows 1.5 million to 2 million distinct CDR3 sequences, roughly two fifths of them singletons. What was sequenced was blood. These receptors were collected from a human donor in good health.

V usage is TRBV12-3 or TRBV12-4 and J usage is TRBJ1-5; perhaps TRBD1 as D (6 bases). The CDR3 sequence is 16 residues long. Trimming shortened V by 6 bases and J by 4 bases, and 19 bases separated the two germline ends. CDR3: CASSLERGEWNQPQHF. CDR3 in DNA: TGTGCCAGCAGCTTGGAGAGGGGGGAATGGAATCAGCCCCAGCATTTT.

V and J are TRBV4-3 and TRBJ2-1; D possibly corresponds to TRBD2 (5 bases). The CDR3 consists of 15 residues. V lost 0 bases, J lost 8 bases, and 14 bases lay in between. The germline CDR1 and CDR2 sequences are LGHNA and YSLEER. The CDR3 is CASSQEGSSHDEQFF. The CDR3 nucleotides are TGCGCCAGCAGCCAAGAGGGGTCTAGCCATGATGAGCAGTTCTTC.

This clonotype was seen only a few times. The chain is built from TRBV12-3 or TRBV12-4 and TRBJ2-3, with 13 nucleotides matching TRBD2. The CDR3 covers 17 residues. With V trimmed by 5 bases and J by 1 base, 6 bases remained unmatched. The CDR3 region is CASSQAGTSGGTDTQYF. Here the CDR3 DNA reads TGTGCCAGCAGTCAAGCAGGGACTAGCGGGGGCACAGATACGCAGTATTTT.

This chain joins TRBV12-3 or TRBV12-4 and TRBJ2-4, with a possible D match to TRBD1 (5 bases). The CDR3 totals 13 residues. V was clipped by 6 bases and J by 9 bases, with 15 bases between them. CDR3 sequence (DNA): TGTGCCAGCAGCCTAATCGGACATAGCATTCAGTACTTC. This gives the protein CASSLIGHSIQYF.

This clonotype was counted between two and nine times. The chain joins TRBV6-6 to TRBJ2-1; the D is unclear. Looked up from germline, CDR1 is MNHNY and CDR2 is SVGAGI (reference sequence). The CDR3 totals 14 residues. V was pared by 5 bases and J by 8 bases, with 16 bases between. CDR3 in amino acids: CASSEQSAGDEQFF. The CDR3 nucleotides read TGTGCCAGCAGTGAGCAATCGGCCGGTGATGAGCAGTTCTTC.

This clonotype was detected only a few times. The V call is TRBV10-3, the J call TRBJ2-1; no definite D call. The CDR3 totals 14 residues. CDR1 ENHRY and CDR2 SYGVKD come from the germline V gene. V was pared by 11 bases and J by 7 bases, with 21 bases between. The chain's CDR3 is CAVSTPTGTNEQFF. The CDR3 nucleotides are TGTGCCGTATCGACCCCGACGGGTACAAATGAGCAGTTCTTC.

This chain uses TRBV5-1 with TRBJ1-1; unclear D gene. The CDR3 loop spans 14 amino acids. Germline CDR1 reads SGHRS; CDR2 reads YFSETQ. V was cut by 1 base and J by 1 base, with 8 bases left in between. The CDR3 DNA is TGCGCCAGCAGCTTGTACAGACCGAACACTGAAGCTTTCTTT. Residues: CASSLYRPNTEAFF. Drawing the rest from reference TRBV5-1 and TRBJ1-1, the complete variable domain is KAGVTQTPRYLIKTRGQQVTLSCSPISGHRSVSWYQQTPGQGLQFLFEYFSETQRNKGNFPGRFSGRQFSNSRSEMNVSTLELGDSALYLCASSLYRPNTEAFFGQGTRLTVV.

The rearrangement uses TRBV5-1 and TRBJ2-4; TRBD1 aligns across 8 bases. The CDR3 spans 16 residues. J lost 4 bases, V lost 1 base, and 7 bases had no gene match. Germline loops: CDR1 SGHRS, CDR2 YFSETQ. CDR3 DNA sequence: TGCGCCAGCAGCTTGATGTCAGGGGGCCGTAAAAACATTCAGTACTTC. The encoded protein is CASSLMSGGRKNIQYF.

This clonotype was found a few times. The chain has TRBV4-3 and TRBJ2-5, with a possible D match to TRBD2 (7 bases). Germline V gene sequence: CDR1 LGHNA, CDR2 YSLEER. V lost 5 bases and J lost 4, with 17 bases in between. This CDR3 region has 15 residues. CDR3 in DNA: TGCGCCAGCAGCTACTATATGGGGGGGCCAGAGACCCAGTACTTC. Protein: CASSYYMGGPETQYF.

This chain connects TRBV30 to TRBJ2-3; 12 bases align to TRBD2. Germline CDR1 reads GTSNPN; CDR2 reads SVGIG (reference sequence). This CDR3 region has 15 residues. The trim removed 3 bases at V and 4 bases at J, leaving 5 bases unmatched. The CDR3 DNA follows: TGTGCCTGGAGCGCTAGCGGGGGGGCGGCAGATACGCAGTATTTT. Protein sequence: CAWSASGGAADTQYF.

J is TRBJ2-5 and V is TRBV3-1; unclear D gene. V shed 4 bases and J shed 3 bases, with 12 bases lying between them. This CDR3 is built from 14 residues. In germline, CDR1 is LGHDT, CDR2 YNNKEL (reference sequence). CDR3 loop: CASSPRPRKETQYF. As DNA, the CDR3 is TGTGCCAGCAGCCCCCGGCCCAGAAAAGAGACCCAGTACTTC.

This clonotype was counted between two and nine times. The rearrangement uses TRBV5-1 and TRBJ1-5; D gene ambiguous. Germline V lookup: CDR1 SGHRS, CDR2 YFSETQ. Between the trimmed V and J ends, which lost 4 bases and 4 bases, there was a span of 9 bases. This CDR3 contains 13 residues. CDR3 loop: CASSNDGNQPQHF. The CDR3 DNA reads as TGCGCCAGCAGCAATGACGGGAATCAGCCCCAGCATTTT.

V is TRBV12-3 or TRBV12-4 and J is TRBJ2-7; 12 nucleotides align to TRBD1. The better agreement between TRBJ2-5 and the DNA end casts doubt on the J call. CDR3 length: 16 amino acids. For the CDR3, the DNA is TGTGCCAGCAGCCCCGGGACAGGGGGCTTGGCAGAGACCCAGTACTTC. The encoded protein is CASSPGTGGLAETQYF.

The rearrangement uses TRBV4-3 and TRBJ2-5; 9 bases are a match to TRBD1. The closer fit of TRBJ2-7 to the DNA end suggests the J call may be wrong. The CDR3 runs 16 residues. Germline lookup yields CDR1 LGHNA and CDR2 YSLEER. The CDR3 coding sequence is TGCGCCAGCAGCCAAGATCTCGGGACAGGGAGGAACGAGCAGTACTTC. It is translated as CASSQDLGTGRNEQYF.

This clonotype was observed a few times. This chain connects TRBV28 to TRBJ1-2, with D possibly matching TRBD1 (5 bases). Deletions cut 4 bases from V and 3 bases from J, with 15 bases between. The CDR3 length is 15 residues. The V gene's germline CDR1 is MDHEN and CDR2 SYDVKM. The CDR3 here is CASSSTVSLYYGYTF. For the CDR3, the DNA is TGTGCCAGCAGTTCGACAGTTTCTTTGTACTATGGCTACACCTTC.

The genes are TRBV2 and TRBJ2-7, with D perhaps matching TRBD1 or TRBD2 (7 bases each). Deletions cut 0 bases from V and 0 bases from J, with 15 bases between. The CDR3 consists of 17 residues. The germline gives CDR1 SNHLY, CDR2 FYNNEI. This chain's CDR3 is CASSEARGGGGSYEQYF. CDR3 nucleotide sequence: TGTGCCAGCAGTGAAGCACGGGGAGGGGGCGGCTCCTACGAGCAGTACTTC.

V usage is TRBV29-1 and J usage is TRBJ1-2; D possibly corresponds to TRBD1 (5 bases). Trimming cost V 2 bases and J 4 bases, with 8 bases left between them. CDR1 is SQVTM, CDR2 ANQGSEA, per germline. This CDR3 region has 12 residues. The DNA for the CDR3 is TGCAGCGTTGAAACAGGAACCTATGGCTACACCTTC. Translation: CSVETGTYGYTF.

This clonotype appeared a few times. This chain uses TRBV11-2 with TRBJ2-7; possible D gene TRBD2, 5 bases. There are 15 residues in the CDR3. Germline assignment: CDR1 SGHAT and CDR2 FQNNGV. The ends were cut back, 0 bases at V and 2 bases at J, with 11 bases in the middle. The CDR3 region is CASSLDVGLTYEQYF. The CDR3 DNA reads TGTGCCAGCAGCTTAGATGTAGGACTCACCTACGAGCAGTACTTC.

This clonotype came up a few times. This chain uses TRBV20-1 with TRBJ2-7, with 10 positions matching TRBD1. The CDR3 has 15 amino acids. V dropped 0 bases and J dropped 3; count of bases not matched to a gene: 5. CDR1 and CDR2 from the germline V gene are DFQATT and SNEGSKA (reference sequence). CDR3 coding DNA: TGCAGTGCTAGAGAAGGGACAGGGGAGTACTACGAGCAGTACTTC. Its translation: CSAREGTGEYYEQYF.

The DNA for the CDR3 is TGTGCCAGCAGCGTAGCCGACGGACGGGCCGAGGGTCGTGAGCAGTACTTC. Translation gives CASSVADGRAEGREQYF. The rearrangement joins TRBV9 to TRBJ2-7, with a tentative D call TRBD2 (5 bases). V was shortened by 0 bases and J by 7 bases, with 23 bases between the two germline ends. Germline CDR1 SGDLS, CDR2 YYNGEE. CDR3 size: 17 residues.

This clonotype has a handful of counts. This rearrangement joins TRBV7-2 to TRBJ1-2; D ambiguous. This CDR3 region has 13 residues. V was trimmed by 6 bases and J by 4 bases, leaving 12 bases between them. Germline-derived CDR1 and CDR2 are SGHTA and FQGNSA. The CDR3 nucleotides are TGTGCCAGCAGACCTGCGGGTGGCTATGGCTACACCTTC. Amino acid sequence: CASRPAGGYGYTF.

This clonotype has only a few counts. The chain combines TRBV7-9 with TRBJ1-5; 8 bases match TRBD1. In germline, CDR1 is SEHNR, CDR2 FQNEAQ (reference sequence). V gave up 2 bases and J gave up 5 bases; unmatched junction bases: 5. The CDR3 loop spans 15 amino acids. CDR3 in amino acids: CASSLFGTGDQPQHF. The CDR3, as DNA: TGTGCCAGCAGCTTATTTGGGACAGGCGATCAGCCCCAGCATTTT.

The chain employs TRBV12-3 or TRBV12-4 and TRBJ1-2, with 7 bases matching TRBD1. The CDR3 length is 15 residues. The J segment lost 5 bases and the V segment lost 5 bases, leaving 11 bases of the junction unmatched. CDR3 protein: CASSRGNRGQYGYTF. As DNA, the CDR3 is TGTGCCAGCAGTCGGGGCAACAGGGGCCAATATGGCTACACCTTC.

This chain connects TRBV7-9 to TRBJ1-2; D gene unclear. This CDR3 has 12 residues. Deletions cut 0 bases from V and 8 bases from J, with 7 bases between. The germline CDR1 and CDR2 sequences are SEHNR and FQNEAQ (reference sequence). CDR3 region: CASSLAQRGYTF. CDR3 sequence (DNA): TGTGCCAGCAGCTTAGCGCAGAGGGGCTACACCTTC.

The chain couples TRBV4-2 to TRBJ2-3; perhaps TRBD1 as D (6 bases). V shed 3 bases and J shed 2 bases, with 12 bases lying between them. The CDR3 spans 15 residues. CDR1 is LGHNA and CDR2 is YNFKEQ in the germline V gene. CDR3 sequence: CASSHPGQYTDTQYF. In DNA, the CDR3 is TGTGCCAGCAGCCATCCCGGACAGTACACAGATACGCAGTATTTT.

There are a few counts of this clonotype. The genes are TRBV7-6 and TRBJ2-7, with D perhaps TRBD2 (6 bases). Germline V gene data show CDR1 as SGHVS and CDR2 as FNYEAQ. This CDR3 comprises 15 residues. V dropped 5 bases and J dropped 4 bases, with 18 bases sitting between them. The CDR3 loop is CASSLFGGVPYEQYF. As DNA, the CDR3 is TGTGCCAGCAGCCTCTTCGGGGGAGTCCCTTACGAGCAGTACTTC.

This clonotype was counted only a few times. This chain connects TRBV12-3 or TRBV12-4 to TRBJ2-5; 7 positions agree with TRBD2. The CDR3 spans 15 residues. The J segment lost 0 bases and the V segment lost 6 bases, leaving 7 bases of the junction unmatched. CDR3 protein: CASSPASGDQETQYF. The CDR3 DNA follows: TGTGCCAGCAGCCCGGCAAGCGGGGACCAAGAGACCCAGTACTTC.

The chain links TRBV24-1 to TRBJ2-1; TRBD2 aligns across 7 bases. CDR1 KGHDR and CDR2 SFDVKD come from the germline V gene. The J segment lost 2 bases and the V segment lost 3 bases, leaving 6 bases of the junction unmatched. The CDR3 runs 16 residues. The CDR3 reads CATSDALAVTYNEQFF. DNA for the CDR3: TGTGCCACCAGTGATGCCCTAGCGGTTACCTACAATGAGCAGTTCTTC.

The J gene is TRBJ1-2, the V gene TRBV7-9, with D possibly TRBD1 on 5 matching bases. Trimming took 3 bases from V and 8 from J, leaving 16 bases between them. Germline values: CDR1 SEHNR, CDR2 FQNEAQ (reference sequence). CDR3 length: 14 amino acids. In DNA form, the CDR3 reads TGTGCCAGCAGCTTGGGGCAGCCGCTAAACGGCTACACCTTC. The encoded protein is CASSLGQPLNGYTF.